What follows are 9 T cell receptor beta chains derived from one specimen sequenced in a study of control samples from healthy donors and cancer patients. The repertoire was sequenced with immunoSEQ multiplex PCR; TCRdb's copy has only in-frame clones and lacks some. The table shows tens of thousands of clones, with approximately 89% occurring only once. Sequenced material: PBMCs. These receptors came from a man between 35 and 55 years old with colorectal cancer.

The chain combines TRBV9 with TRBJ2-1, with 8 bases matching TRBD2. The V and J ends lost 0 bases and 3 bases, in that order; junction bases with no gene match: 2. The CDR3 totals 15 residues. Per the germline V gene, CDR1 is SGDLS and CDR2 is YYNGEE. In DNA, the CDR3 is TGTGCCAGCAGCGTAGAGCTAGCGGGCTACAATGAGCAGTTCTTC. Its protein is CASSVELAGYNEQFF.

This chain joins TRBV5-1 and TRBJ2-1, with TRBD1 matching 7 bases. Germline loops: CDR1 SGHRS, CDR2 YFSETQ. J was trimmed by 0 bases and V by 4 bases; bases with no gene match: 4. The CDR3 consists of 15 residues. The CDR3 nucleotides are TGCGCCAGCAGCCTACAGGGGAGCTCCTACAATGAGCAGTTCTTC. Protein sequence: CASSLQGSSYNEQFF.

This clone was seen only a few times. V and J are TRBV7-9 and TRBJ2-7; D gene unclear. This CDR3 has 14 amino acids. Germline V CDR1 and CDR2: SEHNR, FQNEAQ (reference sequence). V was trimmed by 0 bases and J by 1 base, leaving 7 bases between them. The CDR3 DNA reads as TGTGCCAGCAGCTTAGCACTTAATTCCTACGAGCAGTACTTC. Its protein is CASSLALNSYEQYF.

This clone has more than one count but fewer than ten. The rearrangement joins TRBV30 to TRBJ1-5, with D unresolved. This CDR3 comprises 13 residues. V was pared by 3 bases and J by 4 bases, with 10 bases between. CDR1 is GTSNPN, CDR2 SVGIG, per germline (reference sequence). CDR3 in DNA: TGTGCCTGGAGCGAGTACCAAAATCAGCCCCAGCATTTT. Residues: CAWSEYQNQPQHF. The whole variable domain, remainder taken from reference TRBV30 and TRBJ1-5, is SQTIHQWPATLVQPVGSPLSLECTVEGTSNPNLYWYRQAAGRGLQLLFYSVGIGQISSEVPQNLSASRPQDRQFILSSKKLLLSDSGFYLCAWSEYQNQPQHFGDGTRLSIL.

The chain uses TRBV18 and TRBJ2-7; D ambiguous. Germline V CDR1 and CDR2: KGHSH, LQKENI. V lost 2 bases and J 2 bases, leaving 10 bases between the germline ends. The CDR3 is made up of 14 amino acids. The CDR3 region has the DNA TGTGCCAGCTCACCAGATCAAAGGCCCTACGAGCAGTACTTC. As protein: CASSPDQRPYEQYF. The whole variable domain, remainder taken from reference TRBV18 and TRBJ2-7, is NAGVMQNPRHLVRRRGQEARLRCSPMKGHSHVYWYRQLPEEGLKFMVYLQKENIIDESGMPKERFSAEFPKEGPSILRIQQVVRGDSAAYFCASSPDQRPYEQYFGPGTRLTVT.

This chain connects TRBV28 to TRBJ2-1; TRBD2 matches 7 bases. Germline CDR1 reads MDHEN; CDR2 reads SYDVKM. This CDR3 spans 15 amino acids. V lost 6 bases and J lost 5; bases outside the gene matches: 10. The CDR3, as DNA: TGTGCCAGCAGAGGGCGGCCTAGCGGAAACAATGAGCAGTTCTTC. This translates into CASRGRPSGNNEQFF. The whole variable domain, remainder taken from reference TRBV28 and TRBJ2-1, is DVKVTQSSRYLVKRTGEKVFLECVQDMDHENMFWYRQDPGLGLRLIYFSYDVKMKEKGDIPEGYSVSREKKERFSLILESASTNQTSMYLCASRGRPSGNNEQFFGPGTRLTVL.

This clone occurred once. The chain is built from TRBV29-1 and TRBJ2-1; no definite D call. Between the trimmed V and J ends, which lost 4 bases and 2 bases, there was a span of 12 bases. In germline, CDR1 is SQVTM, CDR2 ANQGSEA. CDR3 length equals 14 residues. Here the CDR3 reads CSVALLGTYNEQFF. The CDR3 region has the DNA TGCAGCGTTGCTCTTCTTGGGACCTACAATGAGCAGTTCTTC.

The gene calls are TRBV11-3 and TRBJ2-3; D remains unclear. Germline V gene sequence: CDR1 SGHNT, CDR2 YENEEA. This CDR3 is built from 15 residues. V gave up 0 bases and J gave up 0 bases, with 7 bases separating them. The CDR3 loop reads CASSLDLRSTDTQYF. Here the CDR3 DNA reads TGTGCCAGCAGCTTAGATCTAAGAAGCACAGATACGCAGTATTTT.

This clone was seen only a few times. The chain combines TRBV11-3 with TRBJ2-7; D perhaps matches TRBD2 (6 bases). CDR1 and CDR2 (germline): SGHNT, YENEEA. The V gene lost 4 bases and the J gene lost 4 bases, with 23 bases spanning the gap. CDR3 length: 17 residues. The CDR3 DNA sequence: TGTGCCAGCAGCTCGCCTGTTGGGCGGCGGGACCAGTACGAGCAGTACTTC. It encodes CASSSPVGRRDQYEQYF. The complete variable domain, with remaining parts taken from reference TRBV11-3 and TRBJ2-7, reads EAGVVQSPRYKIIEKKQPVAFWCNPISGHNTLYWYLQNLGQGPELLIRYENEEAVDDSQLPKDRFSAERLKGVDSTLKIQPAELGDSAVYLCASSSPVGRRDQYEQYFGPGTRLTVT.